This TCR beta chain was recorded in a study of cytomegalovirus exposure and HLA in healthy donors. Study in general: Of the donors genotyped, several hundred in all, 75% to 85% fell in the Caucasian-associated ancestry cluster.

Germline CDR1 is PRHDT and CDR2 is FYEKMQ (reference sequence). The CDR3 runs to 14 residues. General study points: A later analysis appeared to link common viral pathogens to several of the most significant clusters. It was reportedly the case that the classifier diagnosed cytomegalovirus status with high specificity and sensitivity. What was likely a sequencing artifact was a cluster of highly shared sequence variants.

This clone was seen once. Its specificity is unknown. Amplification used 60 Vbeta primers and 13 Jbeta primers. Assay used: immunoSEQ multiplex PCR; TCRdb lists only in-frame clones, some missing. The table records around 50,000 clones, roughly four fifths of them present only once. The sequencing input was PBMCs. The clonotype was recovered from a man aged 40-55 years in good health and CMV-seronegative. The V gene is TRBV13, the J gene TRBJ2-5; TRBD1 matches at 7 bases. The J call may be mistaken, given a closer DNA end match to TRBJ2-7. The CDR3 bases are TGTGCCAGCAGCTTAGGGACAGGGATCTACGAGCAGTACTTC. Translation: CASSLGTGIYEQYF.